These 15 T cell receptor beta chains were sequenced from one sample in a study of T cell responses to AZD1222 COVID-19 vaccine. Profiling relied on immunoSEQ multiplex PCR, and the TCRdb table lists in-frame clones only, not all of them. The table has some 170,000 clones, 80% to 95% seen once. The sample in question was peripheral blood, obtained 28 days after the second dose of the MenACWY control vaccine. The receptors originated from an adult who received the MenACWY meningococcal vaccine as a control.

The CDR3 is CASRPADSPGEQYF. CDR3 in DNA: TGTGCCAGCAGGCCGGCCGACTCTCCGGGCGAGCAGTACTTC. The genes are TRBV28 and TRBJ2-7; no definite D call. The CDR3 length is 14 residues. Trimming shortened V by 6 bases and J by 6 bases, and 18 bases separated the two germline ends. From germline, CDR1 is MDHEN and CDR2 SYDVKM.

As to this clone: Other DNA sequences in the sample encode the same CDR3. This chain connects TRBV7-9 to TRBJ2-7; 9 bases line up with TRBD1. The V gene end was trimmed by 3 bases and the J gene end by 0 bases; junction bases not matched to a gene: 0. The germline V gene encodes CDR1 SEHNR and CDR2 FQNEAQ (reference sequence). CDR3 length equals 14 residues. The CDR3 region has the DNA TGTGCCAGCAGCTTGACAGGGGGCTCCTACGAGCAGTACTTC. Residues: CASSLTGGSYEQYF.

With respect to this clone: At the DNA level, this CDR3 is encoded by other sequences in the same sample as well. The CDR3 protein is CAWSVQANTEAFF. DNA of the CDR3: TGTGCCTGGAGTGTCCAGGCAAACACTGAAGCTTTCTTT. The chain recombines TRBV30 with TRBJ1-1; D is uncertain. V lost 0 bases and J 2 bases, leaving 7 bases between the germline ends. CDR1 and CDR2 (germline): GTSNPN, SVGIG (reference sequence). CDR3 length: 13 residues.

This rearrangement joins TRBV7-9 to TRBJ2-3, with 7 bases lining up with TRBD2. V shed 4 bases and J 6 bases; nucleotides not matched to a gene: 4. The CDR3 extends over 13 amino acids. Per the germline V gene, CDR1 is SEHNR and CDR2 is FQNEAQ (reference sequence). In DNA, the CDR3 is TGTGCCAGCAGCTCCGGACTAGACGATACGCAGTATTTT. Translated: CASSSGLDDTQYF.

The V gene is TRBV5-1, the J gene TRBJ1-1, with 9 positions matching TRBD1. Germline trimming cut 4 bases from V and 11 bases from J; bases unmatched to any gene: 12. There are 14 residues in the CDR3. CDR1 is SGHRS, CDR2 YFSETQ, per germline. The CDR3 DNA reads TGCGCCAGCAGCGTCCCGGGACAGGGTTCAGAGGCTTTCTTT. This encodes CASSVPGQGSEAFF.

The chain employs TRBV4-3 and TRBJ2-1, with TRBD1 as a possible D gene (6 bases). This CDR3 spans 12 amino acids. CDR1 and CDR2 (germline): LGHNA, YSLEER. V was trimmed by 11 bases and J by 5 bases, leaving 13 bases between them. The CDR3 nucleotides are TGCGCCTCGCAGGGGTTCAACAATGAGCAGTTCTTC. Translation gives CASQGFNNEQFF.

V and J are TRBV7-8 and TRBJ1-4; D is uncertain. In germline, CDR1 is SGHVS, CDR2 FQNEAQ. V gave up 5 bases and J gave up 5 bases, with 9 bases separating them. This CDR3 has 13 amino acids. CDR3 amino acids: CASSIPGNEKLFF. CDR3 nucleotides: TGTGCCAGCAGCATCCCTGGGAATGAAAAACTGTTTTTT.

The chain combines TRBV14 with TRBJ2-5; the D is unclear. In germline, CDR1 is SGHDN, CDR2 FVKESK. The CDR3 extends over 13 amino acids. The germline V and J ends were trimmed by 1 base and 2 bases, with 5 bases remaining between them. Written as DNA, the CDR3 is TGTGCCAGCAGCCAAGGACTTCAAGAGACCCAGTACTTC. It specifies CASSQGLQETQYF.

This chain joins TRBV7-9 and TRBJ1-2, with D uncertain. The CDR3 contains 14 residues. CDR1 and CDR2 (germline): SEHNR, FQNEAQ (reference sequence). Trimming removed 1 base from V and 5 bases from J, with 11 bases in between. CDR3 region: CASSLEVVGYGYTF. The CDR3 DNA follows: TGTGCCAGCAGCTTAGAGGTGGTTGGGTATGGCTACACCTTC.

The chain employs TRBV11-2 and TRBJ2-5; no clear D. The CDR3 has 11 amino acids. Germline V lookup: CDR1 SGHAT, CDR2 FQNNGV. Trimming removed 2 bases from V and 2 bases from J, with 0 bases in between. The CDR3 coding sequence is TGTGCCAGCAGCTTACAAGAGACCCAGTACTTC. This sequence encodes CASSLQETQYF.

The gene calls are TRBV10-3 and TRBJ1-6; the D gene is possibly TRBD1 (6 bases). The CDR3 extends over 15 amino acids. V was trimmed by 7 bases and J by 7 bases, leaving 17 bases between them. Germline-derived CDR1 and CDR2 are ENHRY and SYGVKD. The CDR3 nucleotides read TGTGCCATCAAAACAGGGCTGGAAAACAATTCACCCCTCCACTTT. Translating gives CAIKTGLENNSPLHF.

The V gene is TRBV7-2, the J gene TRBJ1-3; a weak D match, TRBD1 (6 bases). The CDR3 is 14 residues long. With 3 bases removed from V and 0 bases from J, the gap between germline ends came to 6 bases. The germline CDR1 and CDR2 sequences are SGHTA and FQGNSA. Written as DNA, the CDR3 is TGTGCCAGCAGCTTGGACAGCTCTGGAAACACCATATATTTT. This codes for CASSLDSSGNTIYF.

The rearrangement uses TRBV7-2 and TRBJ2-2; D is unclear. The V gene's germline CDR1 is SGHTA and CDR2 FQGNSA. The germline V and J ends were trimmed by 0 bases and 1 base, with 9 bases remaining between them. CDR3 length equals 16 residues. Written as DNA, the CDR3 is TGTGCCAGCAGCTTAGCGGCGACGGGGAACACCGGGGAGCTGTTTTTT. This encodes CASSLAATGNTGELFF.

The chain combines TRBV30 with TRBJ1-4; maybe TRBD1 (6 bases). Germline CDR1 and CDR2: GTSNPN and SVGIG (reference sequence). The V gene lost 3 bases and the J gene lost 5 bases, with 13 bases spanning the gap. This CDR3 has 14 residues. As DNA, the CDR3 is TGTGCCTGGAGCGGGCGGGGGCCCAATGAAAAACTGTTTTTT. This gives the protein CAWSGRGPNEKLFF.

The chain carries TRBV28 and TRBJ1-4; D gene uncertain. Trimming cost V 5 bases and J 2 bases, with 12 bases left between them. The CDR3 totals 15 residues. Germline CDR1 is MDHEN and CDR2 is SYDVKM. CDR3 amino acids: CASSPIGRTNEKLFF. The CDR3 DNA sequence: TGTGCCAGCAGTCCTATTGGCAGGACTAATGAAAAACTGTTTTTT.